The present T cell receptor (beta chain) was sequenced within a study of regulatory T cells in long-lasting Graves disease. Study-level results: The number of shared public clonotypes was higher in persistent patients (more than 2,500) than new patients (roughly 970). Having few samples may have compromised the accuracy. Peripheral blood alone, not thyroid tissue, underwent study.

Time point of the sample: persistent/refractory GD, antithyroid drugs over 5 years with positive TRAb. Preparation of the TCR library used RNA extracted from PBMCs. Into tubes containing EDTA, approximately 9 milliliters of peripheral blood were drawn. Turning to this clonotype: Antigen: not known.

The TCR beta library used iRepertoire HTBI primers with Arm-PCR amplification of CDR3. TCRdb fed the multiplex PCR reads into MiXCR, producing one record per CDR3 protein. The profile covers some 430,000 distinct CDR3 sequences, with roughly 21% appearing a single time and more than 6% taken by the ten largest. The CDR3 spans 17 residues. The V and J ends lost 3 bases and 2 bases respectively, with 19 bases between them. In germline, CDR1 is LGHDT, CDR2 YNNKEL (reference sequence). Specimen: peripheral blood mononuclear cells (PBMCs), collected when the disease was refractory, from a patient treated with antithyroid drugs. V is TRBV3-1 and J is TRBJ1-2; a possible D gene is TRBD1 (5 bases). This receptor was obtained from a female donor with Graves disease. The CDR3 nucleotides are TGTGCCAGCAGCCATCTTAGTTCCGCAGGGACCAACTATGGCTACACCTTC. This encodes CASSHLSSAGTNYGYTF.